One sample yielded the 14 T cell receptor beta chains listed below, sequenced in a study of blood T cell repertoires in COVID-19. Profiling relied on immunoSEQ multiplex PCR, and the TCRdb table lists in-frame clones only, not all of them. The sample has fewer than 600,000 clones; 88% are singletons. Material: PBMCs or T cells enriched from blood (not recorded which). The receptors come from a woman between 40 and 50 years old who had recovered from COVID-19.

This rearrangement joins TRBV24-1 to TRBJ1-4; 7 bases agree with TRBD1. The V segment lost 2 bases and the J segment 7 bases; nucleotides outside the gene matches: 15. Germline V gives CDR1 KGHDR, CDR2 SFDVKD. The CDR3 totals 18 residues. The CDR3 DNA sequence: TGTGCCACCAGTGATTCATCCGGGACAGTGGGTGGTGGTGAAAAACTGTTTTTT. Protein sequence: CATSDSSGTVGGGEKLFF.

CDR3 nucleotide sequence: TGTGCCAGTAGCCACACTAGCGGGAGTCGCGAGCAGTACTTC. This encodes CASSHTSGSREQYF. This sequence joins TRBV19 and TRBJ2-7, with 11 bases that match TRBD2. CDR3 length: 14 amino acids. Germline CDR1 LNHDA, CDR2 SQIVND (reference sequence). Losses at the gene ends were 6 bases for V and 6 bases for J; bases not matched to a gene: 7.

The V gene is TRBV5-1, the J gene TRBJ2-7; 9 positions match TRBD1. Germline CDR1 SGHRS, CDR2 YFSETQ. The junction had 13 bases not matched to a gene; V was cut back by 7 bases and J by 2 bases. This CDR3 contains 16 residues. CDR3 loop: CASLPGGTGNAYEQYF. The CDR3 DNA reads TGCGCCAGCCTACCAGGGGGGACAGGGAATGCCTACGAGCAGTACTTC.

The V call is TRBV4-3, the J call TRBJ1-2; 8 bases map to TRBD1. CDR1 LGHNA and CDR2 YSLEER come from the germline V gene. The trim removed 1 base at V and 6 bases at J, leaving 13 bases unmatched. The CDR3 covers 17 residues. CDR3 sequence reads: CASSQAPPGQGTHGYTF. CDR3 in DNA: TGCGCCAGCAGCCAAGCCCCACCCGGACAGGGCACCCATGGCTACACCTTC.

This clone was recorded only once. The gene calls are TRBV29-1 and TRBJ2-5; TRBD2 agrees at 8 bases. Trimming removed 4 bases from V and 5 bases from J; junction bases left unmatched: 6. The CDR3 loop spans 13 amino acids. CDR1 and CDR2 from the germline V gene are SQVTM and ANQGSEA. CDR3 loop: CSVVTRGGETQYF. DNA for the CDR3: TGCAGCGTTGTAACCCGGGGGGGGGAGACCCAGTACTTC.

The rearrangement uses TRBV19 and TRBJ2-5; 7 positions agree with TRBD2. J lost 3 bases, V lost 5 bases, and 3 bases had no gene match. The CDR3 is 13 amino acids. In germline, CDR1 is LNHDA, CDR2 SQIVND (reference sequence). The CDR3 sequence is CASSSGGEETQYF. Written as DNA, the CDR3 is TGTGCCAGTAGTTCGGGGGGAGAAGAGACCCAGTACTTC.

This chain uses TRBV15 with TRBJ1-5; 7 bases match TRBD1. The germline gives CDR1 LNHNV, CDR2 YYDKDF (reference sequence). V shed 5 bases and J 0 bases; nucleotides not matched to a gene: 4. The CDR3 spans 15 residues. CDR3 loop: CATSGRQGSNQPQHF. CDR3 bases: TGTGCCACCAGCGGCCGACAGGGTAGCAATCAGCCCCAGCATTTT. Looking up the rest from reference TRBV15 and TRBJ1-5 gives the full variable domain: DAMVIQNPRYQVTQFGKPVTLSCSQTLNHNVMYWYQQKSSQAPKLLFHYYDKDFNNEADTPDNFQSRRPNTSFCFLDIRSPGLGDTAMYLCATSGRQGSNQPQHFGDGTRLSIL.

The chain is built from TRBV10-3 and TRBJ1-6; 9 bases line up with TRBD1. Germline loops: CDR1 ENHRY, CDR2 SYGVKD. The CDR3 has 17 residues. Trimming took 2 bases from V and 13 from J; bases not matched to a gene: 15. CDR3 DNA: TGTGCCATCAGTGAGACCCCCAAATGGGGACAGGGTCTCCCCCTCCACTTT. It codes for CAISETPKWGQGLPLHF.

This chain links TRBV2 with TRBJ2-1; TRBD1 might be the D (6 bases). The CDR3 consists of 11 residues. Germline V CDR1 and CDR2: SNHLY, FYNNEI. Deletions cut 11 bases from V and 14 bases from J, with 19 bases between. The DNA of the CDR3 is TGTGCCGGGAACAGGGAGAGCGTAAAGTTCTTC. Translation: CAGNRESVKFF.

The DNA for the CDR3 is TGTGCCACCAGCAGGGCTGCGGAGAGAGAGACCCAGTACTTC. Its protein product is CATSRAAERETQYF. The rearrangement joins TRBV15 to TRBJ2-5; unclear D gene. The CDR3 runs to 14 residues. Germline V gene lookup returns CDR1 LNHNV and CDR2 YYDKDF (reference sequence). Trimming cost V 3 bases and J 4 bases, with 12 bases left between them.

The CDR3 DNA is TGTGCCAGCTCACGAAGTGAGGGACAGGGGACTGAAGCTTTCTTT. It translates to CASSRSEGQGTEAFF. The J gene is TRBJ1-1, the V gene TRBV18; 10 bases fit TRBD1. This CDR3 spans 15 amino acids. With V trimmed by 4 bases and J by 5 bases, 7 bases remained unmatched. CDR1 is KGHSH and CDR2 is LQKENI in the germline V gene.

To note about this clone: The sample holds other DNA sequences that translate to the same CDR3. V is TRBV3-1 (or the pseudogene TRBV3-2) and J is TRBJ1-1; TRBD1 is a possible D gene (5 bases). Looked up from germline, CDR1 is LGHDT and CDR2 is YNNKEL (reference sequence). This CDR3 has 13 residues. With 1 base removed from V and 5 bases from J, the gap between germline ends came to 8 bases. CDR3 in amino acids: CASSQGGGTEAFF. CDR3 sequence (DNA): TGTGCCAGCAGCCAAGGGGGGGGGACTGAAGCTTTCTTT.

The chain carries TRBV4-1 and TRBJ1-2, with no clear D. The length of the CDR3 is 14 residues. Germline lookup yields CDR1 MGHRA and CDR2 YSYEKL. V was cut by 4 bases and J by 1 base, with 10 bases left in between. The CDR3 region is CASSLLSDNYGYTF. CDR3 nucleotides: TGCGCCAGCAGCCTCCTTTCAGATAACTATGGCTACACCTTC.

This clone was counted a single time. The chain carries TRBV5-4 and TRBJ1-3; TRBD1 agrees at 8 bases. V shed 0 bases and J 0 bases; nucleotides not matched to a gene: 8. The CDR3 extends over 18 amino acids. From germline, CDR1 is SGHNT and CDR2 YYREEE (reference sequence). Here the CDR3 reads CASSLAPRQGPSGNTIYF. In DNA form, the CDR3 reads TGTGCCAGCAGCTTGGCCCCCAGACAGGGGCCCTCTGGAAACACCATATATTTT.